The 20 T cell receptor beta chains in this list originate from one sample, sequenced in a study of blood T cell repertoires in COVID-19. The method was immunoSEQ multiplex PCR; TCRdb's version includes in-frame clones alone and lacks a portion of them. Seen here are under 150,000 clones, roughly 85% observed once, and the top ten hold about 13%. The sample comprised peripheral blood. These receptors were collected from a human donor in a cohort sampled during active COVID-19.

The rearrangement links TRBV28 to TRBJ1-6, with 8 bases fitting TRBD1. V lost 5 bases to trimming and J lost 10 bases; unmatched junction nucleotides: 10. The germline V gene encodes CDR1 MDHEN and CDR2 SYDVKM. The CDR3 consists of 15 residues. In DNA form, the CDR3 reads TGTGCCAGCAGTCCGCTGGACAGGGACGGCTCACCCCTCCACTTT. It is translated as CASSPLDRDGSPLHF.

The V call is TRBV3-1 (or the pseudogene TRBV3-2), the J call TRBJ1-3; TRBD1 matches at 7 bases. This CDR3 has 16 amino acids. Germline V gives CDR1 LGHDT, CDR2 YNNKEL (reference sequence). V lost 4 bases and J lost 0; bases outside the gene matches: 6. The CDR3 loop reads CASSRRTGVSGNTIYF. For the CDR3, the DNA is TGTGCCAGCAGCCGACGAACAGGGGTCTCTGGAAACACCATATATTTT.

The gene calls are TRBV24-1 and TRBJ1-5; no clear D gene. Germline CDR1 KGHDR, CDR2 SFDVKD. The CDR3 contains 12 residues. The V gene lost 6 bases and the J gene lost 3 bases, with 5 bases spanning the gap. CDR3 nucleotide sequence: TGTGCCACCAGTCAATCCAATCAGCCCCAGCATTTT. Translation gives CATSQSNQPQHF.

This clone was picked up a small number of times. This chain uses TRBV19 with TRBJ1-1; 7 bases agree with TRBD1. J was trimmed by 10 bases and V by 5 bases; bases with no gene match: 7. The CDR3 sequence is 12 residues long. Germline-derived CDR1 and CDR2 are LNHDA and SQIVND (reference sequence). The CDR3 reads CASSYRGAGAFF. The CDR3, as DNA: TGTGCCAGTAGTTACAGGGGCGCAGGAGCTTTCTTT.

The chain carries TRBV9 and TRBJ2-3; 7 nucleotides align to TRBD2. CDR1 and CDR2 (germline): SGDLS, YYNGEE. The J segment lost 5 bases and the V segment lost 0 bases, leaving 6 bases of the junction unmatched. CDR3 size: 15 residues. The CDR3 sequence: CASSVDSGVGDTQYF. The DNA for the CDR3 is TGTGCCAGCAGCGTAGACAGCGGGGTGGGAGATACGCAGTATTTT. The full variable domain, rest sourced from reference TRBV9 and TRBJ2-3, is DSGVTQTPKHLITATGQRVTLRCSPRSGDLSVYWYQQSLDQGLQFLIQYYNGEERAKGNILERFSAQQFPDLHSELNLSSLELGDSALYFCASSVDSGVGDTQYFGPGTRLTVL.

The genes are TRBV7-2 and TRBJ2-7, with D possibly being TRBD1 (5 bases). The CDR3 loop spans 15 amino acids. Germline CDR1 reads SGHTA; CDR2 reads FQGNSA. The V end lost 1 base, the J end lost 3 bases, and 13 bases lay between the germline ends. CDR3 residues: CASSLGQGIFYEQYF. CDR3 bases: TGTGCCAGCAGCTTAGGTCAGGGTATCTTCTACGAGCAGTACTTC.

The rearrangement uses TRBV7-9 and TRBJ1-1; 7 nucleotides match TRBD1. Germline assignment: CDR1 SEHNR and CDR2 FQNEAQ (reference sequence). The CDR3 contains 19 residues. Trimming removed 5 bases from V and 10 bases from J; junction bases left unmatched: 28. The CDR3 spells CASSGPDRQGKRVWLRAFF. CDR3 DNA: TGTGCCAGCAGCGGACCAGATCGACAGGGAAAGAGGGTATGGCTGCGAGCTTTCTTT.

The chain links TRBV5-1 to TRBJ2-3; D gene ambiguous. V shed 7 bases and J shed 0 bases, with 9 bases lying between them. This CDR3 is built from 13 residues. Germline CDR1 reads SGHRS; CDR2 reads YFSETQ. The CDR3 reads CASRSGSTDTQYF. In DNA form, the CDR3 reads TGCGCCAGCCGCTCCGGGAGCACAGATACGCAGTATTTT.

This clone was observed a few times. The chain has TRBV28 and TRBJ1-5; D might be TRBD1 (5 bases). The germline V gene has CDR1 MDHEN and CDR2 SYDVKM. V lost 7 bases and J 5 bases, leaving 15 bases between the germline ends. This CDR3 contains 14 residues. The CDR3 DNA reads TGTGCCAGCACCAACCGGGGGGTCTATCAGCCCCAGCATTTT. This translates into CASTNRGVYQPQHF.

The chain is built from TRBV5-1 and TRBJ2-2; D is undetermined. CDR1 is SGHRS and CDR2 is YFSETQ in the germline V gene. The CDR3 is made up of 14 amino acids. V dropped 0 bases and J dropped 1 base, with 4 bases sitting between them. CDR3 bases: TGCGCCAGCAGCTTGGGAGAGAACACCGGGGAGCTGTTTTTT. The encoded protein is CASSLGENTGELFF.

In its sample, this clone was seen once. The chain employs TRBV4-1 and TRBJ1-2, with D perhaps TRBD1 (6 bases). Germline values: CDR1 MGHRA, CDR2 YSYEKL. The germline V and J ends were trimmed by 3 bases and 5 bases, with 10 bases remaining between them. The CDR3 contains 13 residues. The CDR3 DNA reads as TGCGCCAGCAGCCAGGAGCAGGGGTATGGCTACACCTTC. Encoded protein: CASSQEQGYGYTF.

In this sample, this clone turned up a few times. CDR3: CASRRTGKEVYEQYF. Here the CDR3 DNA reads TGTGCCAGCAGACGGACAGGGAAGGAGGTCTACGAGCAGTACTTC. The rearrangement links TRBV2 to TRBJ2-7, with 8 bases fitting TRBD1. The CDR3 runs to 15 residues. Per the germline V gene, CDR1 is SNHLY and CDR2 is FYNNEI. The V gene end was trimmed by 6 bases and the J gene end by 3 bases; junction bases not matched to a gene: 10.

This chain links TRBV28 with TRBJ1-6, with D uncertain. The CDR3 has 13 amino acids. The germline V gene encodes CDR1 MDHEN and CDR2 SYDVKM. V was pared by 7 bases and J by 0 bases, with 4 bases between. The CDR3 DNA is TGTGCCAGCAAGCCCTCCTATAATTCACCCCTCCACTTT. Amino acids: CASKPSYNSPLHF.

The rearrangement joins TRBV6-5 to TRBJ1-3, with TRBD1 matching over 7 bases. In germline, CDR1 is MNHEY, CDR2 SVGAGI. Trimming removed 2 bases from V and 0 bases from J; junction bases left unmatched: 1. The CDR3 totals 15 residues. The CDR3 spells CASSYRGLSGNTIYF. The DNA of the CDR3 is TGTGCCAGCAGTTACAGGGGGCTCTCTGGAAACACCATATATTTT.

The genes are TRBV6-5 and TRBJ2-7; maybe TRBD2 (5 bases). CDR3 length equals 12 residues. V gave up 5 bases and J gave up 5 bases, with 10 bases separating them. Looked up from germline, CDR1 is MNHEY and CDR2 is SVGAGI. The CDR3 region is CASSIHGNEQYF. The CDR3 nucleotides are TGTGCCAGCAGTATCCACGGGAACGAGCAGTACTTC.

DNA for the CDR3: TGTGCCAGCAGTTACCTGTACAGGGTCGGGCAGCCCCAGCATTTT. It encodes CASSYLYRVGQPQHF. V gene TRBV6-2 or TRBV6-3 combines with J gene TRBJ1-5; TRBD1 might be the D (6 bases). V was clipped by 2 bases and J by 7 bases, with 15 bases between them. The CDR3 loop spans 15 amino acids. CDR1 and CDR2 (germline): MNHEY, SVGEGT.

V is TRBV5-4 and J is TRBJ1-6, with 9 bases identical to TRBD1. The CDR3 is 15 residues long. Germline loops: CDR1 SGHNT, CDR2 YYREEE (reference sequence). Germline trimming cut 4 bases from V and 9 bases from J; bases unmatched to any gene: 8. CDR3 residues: CASSPQGAPRSPLHF. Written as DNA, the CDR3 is TGTGCCAGCAGCCCACAGGGGGCGCCCCGTTCACCCCTCCACTTT. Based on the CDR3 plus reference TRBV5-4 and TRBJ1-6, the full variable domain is ETGVTQSPTHLIKTRGQQVTLRCSSQSGHNTVSWYQQALGQGPQFIFQYYREEENGRGNFPPRFSGLQFPNYSSELNVNALELDDSALYLCASSPQGAPRSPLHFGNGTRLTVT.

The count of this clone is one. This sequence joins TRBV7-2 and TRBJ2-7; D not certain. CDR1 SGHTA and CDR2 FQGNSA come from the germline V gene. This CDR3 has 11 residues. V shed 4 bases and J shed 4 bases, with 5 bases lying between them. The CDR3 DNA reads TGTGCCAGCAGCTCCTTTTACGAGCAGTACTTC. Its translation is CASSSFYEQYF. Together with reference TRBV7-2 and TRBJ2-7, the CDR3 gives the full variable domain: GAGVSQSPSNKVTEKGKDVELRCDPISGHTALYWYRQSLGQGLEFLIYFQGNSAPDKSGLPSDRFSAERTGGSVSTLTIQRTQQEDSAVYLCASSSFYEQYFGPGTRLTVT.

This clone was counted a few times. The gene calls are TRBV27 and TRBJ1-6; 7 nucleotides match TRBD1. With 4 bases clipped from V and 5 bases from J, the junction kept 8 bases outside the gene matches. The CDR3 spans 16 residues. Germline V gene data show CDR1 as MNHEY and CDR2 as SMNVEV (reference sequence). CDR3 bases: TGTGCCAGCAGTTCCGCCAGGGGGAGAGATAATTCACCCCTCCACTTT. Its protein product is CASSSARGRDNSPLHF.

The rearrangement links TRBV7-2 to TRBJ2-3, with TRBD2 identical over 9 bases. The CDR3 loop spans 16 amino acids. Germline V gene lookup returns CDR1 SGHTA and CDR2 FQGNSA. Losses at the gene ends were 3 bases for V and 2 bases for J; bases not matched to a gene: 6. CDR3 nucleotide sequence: TGTGCCAGCAGCTTCCGTAGCGGGGGCTACACAGATACGCAGTATTTT. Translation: CASSFRSGGYTDTQYF.